This T cell receptor (beta chain) is from a study of blood T cell repertoires in COVID-19. Study summary: COVID-19 samples, acute and convalescent, were from the United States, Italy and Spain.

The germline V gene encodes CDR1 LNHDA and CDR2 SQIVND (reference sequence). This CDR3 is built from 13 residues. V was cut by 8 bases and J by 4 bases, with 11 bases left in between. Participants were aged about 18 to 90 years, lived in over 20 US areas, and enrolled virtually. Cohort placement rested on clinical history that participants reported themselves. Per the original data handling: Estimation of nucleated cell counts relied on the amplification of reference gene primers. The repertoire was sequenced with immunoSEQ multiplex PCR; TCRdb's copy has only in-frame clones and lacks some. The DNA was the basis for D and trimming; V, J and clone size are from that table. The repertoire includes a few hundred thousand clones, roughly 89% of them detected once, and 10% to 13% sits in the top ten.

The source of this sequence is a man aged 18 to 30 with acute COVID-19. Material: PBMCs or T cells enriched from blood (not recorded which). The gene calls are TRBV19 and TRBJ2-2; tentative D call: TRBD2 (5 bases). CDR3 sequence: CASGGAGTGELFF. As DNA, the CDR3 is TGTGCCAGTGGAGGCGCGGGCACCGGGGAGCTGTTTTTT.